The 14 T cell receptor beta chains reported below all come from one sample, sequenced in a study of regulatory T cells in long-lasting Graves disease. Relying on iRepertoire HTBI primers and Arm-PCR of CDR3 regions, the team built TCR beta libraries. From the multiplex PCR reads, TCRdb called clonotypes with MiXCR, one entry per CDR3 protein. The sample includes around 450,000 distinct CDR3 sequences, 16% of them seen just once. Time point noted: newly diagnosed GD, antithyroid drugs for less than 3 months. With RNA extracted from PBMCs as input, the TCR library was made. These records were also assigned to another study, of T cells in Graves' hyperthyroidism and ophthalmopathy.

Material: peripheral blood mononuclear cells (PBMCs), obtained at new diagnosis, from a patient treated with antithyroid drugs. These receptors were obtained from a man aged 35 to 55 with Graves disease.

This clonotype was counted a few times. The conserved phenylalanine or tryptophan is not found at the CDR3 terminus, so this likely reflects a read error. The chain joins TRBV5-1 to TRBJ2-7; 9 bases are a match to TRBD1. The V gene's germline CDR1 is SGHRS and CDR2 YFSETQ. V lost 4 bases and J lost 5; bases outside the gene matches: 4. This CDR3 region has 13 residues. CDR3 residues: CASSLDRGNEQYL. The CDR3 DNA reads as TGCGCCAGCAGCCTGGACAGGGGCAACGAGCAGTACCTC.

This clonotype showed up many times. V is TRBV6-1 and J is TRBJ2-1; D might be TRBD1 (7 bases). Germline lookup yields CDR1 MNHNS and CDR2 SASEGT. Trimming removed 5 bases at V and 5 bases at J, with 22 bases between. The CDR3 sequence is 17 residues long. CDR3: CASSPTLGGGKNNEQFF. DNA of the CDR3: TGTGCCAGCAGTCCAACCTTAGGAGGGGGCAAAAACAATGAGCAGTTCTTC.

This clonotype occurred a few times. J is TRBJ2-7 and V is TRBV7-8; D unresolved. The germline V gene encodes CDR1 SGHVS and CDR2 FQNEAQ. The CDR3 spans 13 residues. V was shortened by 3 bases and J by 9 bases, with 15 bases between the two germline ends. The CDR3 DNA reads as TGTGCCAGCAGCTTGGGCACCAATACGCTGCAGTACTTC. It encodes CASSLGTNTLQYF. The full variable domain, its missing parts supplied by reference TRBV7-8 and TRBJ2-7, is GAGVSQSPRYKVAKRGQDVALRCDPISGHVSLFWYQQALGQGPEFLTYFQNEAQLDKSGLPSDRFFAERPEGSVSTLKIQRTQQEDSAVYLCASSLGTNTLQYFGPGTRLTVT.

This clonotype has a handful of counts. The rearrangement links TRBV19 to TRBJ2-3, with 7 bases fitting TRBD2. CDR3 length equals 14 residues. V was clipped by 4 bases and J by 2 bases; unmatched bases: 3. Germline V gene data show CDR1 as LNHDA and CDR2 as SQIVND (reference sequence). CDR3 loop: CASSTSGYTDTQYF. CDR3 coding DNA: TGTGCCAGTAGTACTAGCGGATACACAGATACGCAGTATTTT.

This clonotype was found many times. The rearrangement uses TRBV11-1 and TRBJ2-7, with TRBD2 matching 13 bases. Trimming at V came to 3 bases and at J to 3 bases, leaving 2 bases not matched to a gene. Germline values: CDR1 SGHAT, CDR2 FQDESV (reference sequence). The CDR3 spans 15 residues. DNA of the CDR3: TGTGCCAGCAGCTTGGGACTAGCGGGATACTACGAGCAGTACTTC. As protein: CASSLGLAGYYEQYF.

This clonotype was observed at least ten times. The V gene is TRBV28, the J gene TRBJ1-2, with TRBD1 identical over 11 bases. This CDR3 is 13 amino acids long. CDR1 MDHEN and CDR2 SYDVKM come from the germline V gene. The V and J ends lost 6 bases and 8 bases, in that order; junction bases with no gene match: 5. The CDR3 loop reads CASRDRGRAGYTF. The DNA of the CDR3 is TGTGCCAGCAGGGACAGGGGGCGCGCGGGCTACACCTTC.

In this sample, this clonotype turned up many times. The V gene is TRBV5-1, the J gene TRBJ2-3; D is ambiguous. Deletions cut 0 bases from V and 6 bases from J, with 8 bases between. Germline CDR1 reads SGHRS; CDR2 reads YFSETQ. The CDR3 has 13 residues. The CDR3 loop reads CASSLDSQDTQYF. For the CDR3, the DNA is TGCGCCAGCAGCTTGGACAGTCAGGATACGCAGTATTTT.

The chain employs TRBV29-1 and TRBJ1-2; D is uncertain. The CDR3 is made up of 13 amino acids. The ends were cut back, 1 base at V and 6 bases at J, with 12 bases in the middle. Germline CDR1 SQVTM, CDR2 ANQGSEA. CDR3 amino acids: CSVEGWRGNGYTF. The CDR3 nucleotides are TGCAGCGTTGAAGGTTGGAGAGGGAATGGCTACACCTTC.

Points on this clonotype: Since a much larger clone is just one base distant, this may be a read error. CDR3 DNA: TGTGCCAGCAGCCCCACTAGCGAACAAGAGCAGTTCTTC. It yields the protein CASSPTSEQEQFF. The chain uses TRBV3-1 and TRBJ2-1; 7 nucleotides match TRBD2. The CDR3 consists of 13 residues. The germline gives CDR1 LGHDT, CDR2 YNNKEL (reference sequence). V gave up 4 bases and J gave up 10 bases; unmatched junction bases: 7.

J is TRBJ2-2 and V is TRBV9; D is perhaps TRBD2 (7 bases). V lost 3 bases and J lost 6, with 18 bases in between. Germline CDR1 SGDLS, CDR2 YYNGEE. The CDR3 extends over 16 amino acids. In DNA form, the CDR3 reads TGTGCCAGCAGCGAGAAGGGAGGGGGATTAGCCGGGGAGCTGTTTTTT. It is translated as CASSEKGGGLAGELFF.

This chain links TRBV6-2 or TRBV6-3 with TRBJ2-1, with D hard to call. Germline-derived CDR1 and CDR2 are MNHEY and SVGEGT. Trimming took 8 bases from V and 1 from J, leaving 12 bases between them. This CDR3 is built from 14 residues. CDR3 amino acids: CASCLAQSYNEQFF. CDR3 DNA sequence: TGTGCCAGCTGCTTGGCACAGTCCTACAATGAGCAGTTCTTC.

Points on this clonotype: It may be a read error: a sequence one base away is much more abundant. The CDR3 loop reads CASSHRDSGNEQFF. DNA of the CDR3: TGCGCCAGCAGCCACCGGGACTCGGGGAATGAGCAGTTCTTC. The V gene is TRBV5-1, the J gene TRBJ2-1; a possible D gene is TRBD2 (6 bases). The germline CDR1 and CDR2 sequences are SGHRS and YFSETQ. Trimming pared 4 bases from V and 7 bases from J, leaving 15 bases between. This CDR3 is 14 amino acids long.

This clonotype was found many times. The chain recombines TRBV28 with TRBJ2-2, with 11 positions matching TRBD1. CDR3 length: 16 residues. The ends lost 4 bases at V and 2 bases at J; junction bases unmatched: 3. The germline V gene has CDR1 MDHEN and CDR2 SYDVKM. CDR3 nucleotide sequence: TGTGCCAGCAGTTCTTGGACAGGGGGCAACACCGGGGAGCTGTTTTTT. It encodes CASSSWTGGNTGELFF.

This clonotype was counted a few times. This chain joins TRBV9 and TRBJ2-2, with 12 bases aligning to TRBD1. J gave up 5 bases and V 5 bases, and 10 bases lay outside the gene matches. CDR1 is SGDLS, CDR2 YYNGEE, per germline. This CDR3 has 17 amino acids. In DNA form, the CDR3 reads TGTGCCAGCAGAGCCGGGACAGGGGGCTTCGTTACCGGGGAGCTGTTTTTT. This sequence encodes CASRAGTGGFVTGELFF.